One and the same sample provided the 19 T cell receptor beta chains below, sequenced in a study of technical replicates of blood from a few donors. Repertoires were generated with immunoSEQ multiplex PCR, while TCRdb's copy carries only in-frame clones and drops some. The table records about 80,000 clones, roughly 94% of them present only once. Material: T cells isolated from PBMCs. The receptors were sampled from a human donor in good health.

This CDR3 is CASSLSSGYEQYF. The CDR3 DNA reads as TGTGCCAGCAGCTTATCTAGTGGCTACGAGCAGTACTTC. This rearrangement joins TRBV7-2 to TRBJ2-7; D gene ambiguous. Germline V gives CDR1 SGHTA, CDR2 FQGNSA. This CDR3 spans 13 amino acids. Trimming removed 2 bases from V and 3 bases from J, with 8 bases in between.

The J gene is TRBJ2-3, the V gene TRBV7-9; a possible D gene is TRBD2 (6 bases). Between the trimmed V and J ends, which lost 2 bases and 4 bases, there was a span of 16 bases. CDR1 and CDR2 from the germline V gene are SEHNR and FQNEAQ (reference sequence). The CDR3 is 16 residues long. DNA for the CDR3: TGTGCCAGCAGCTTAACCGCGCCGGGAGAGGCAGATACGCAGTATTTT. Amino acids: CASSLTAPGEADTQYF.

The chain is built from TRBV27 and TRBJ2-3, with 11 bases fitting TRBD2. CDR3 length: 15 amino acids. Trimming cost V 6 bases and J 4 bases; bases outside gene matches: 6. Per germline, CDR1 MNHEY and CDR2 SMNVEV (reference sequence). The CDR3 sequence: CASRLGLAAPDTQYF. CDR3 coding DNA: TGTGCCAGCAGGTTGGGACTAGCGGCCCCAGATACGCAGTATTTT.

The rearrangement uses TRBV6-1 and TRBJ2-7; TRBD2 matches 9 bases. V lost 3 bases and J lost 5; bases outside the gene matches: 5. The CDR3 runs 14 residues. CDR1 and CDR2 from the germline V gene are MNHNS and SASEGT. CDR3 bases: TGTGCCAGCAGTGAGTTAGCGGGAGCCCACGAGCAGTACTTC. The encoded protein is CASSELAGAHEQYF.

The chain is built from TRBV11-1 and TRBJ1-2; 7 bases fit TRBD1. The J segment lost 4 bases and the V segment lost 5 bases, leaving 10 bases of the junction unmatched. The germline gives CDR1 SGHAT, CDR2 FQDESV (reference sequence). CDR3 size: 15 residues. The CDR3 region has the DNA TGTGCCAGCAGCCAGGGGCCTTACAGGGGCTATGGCTACACCTTC. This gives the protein CASSQGPYRGYGYTF.

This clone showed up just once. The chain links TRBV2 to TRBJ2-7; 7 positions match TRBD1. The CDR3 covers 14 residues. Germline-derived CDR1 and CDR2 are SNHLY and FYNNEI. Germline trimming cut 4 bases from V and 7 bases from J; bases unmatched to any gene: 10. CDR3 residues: CASSVGRGNYEQYF. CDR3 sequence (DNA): TGTGCCAGCAGTGTTGGCAGGGGGAACTATGAGCAGTACTTC.

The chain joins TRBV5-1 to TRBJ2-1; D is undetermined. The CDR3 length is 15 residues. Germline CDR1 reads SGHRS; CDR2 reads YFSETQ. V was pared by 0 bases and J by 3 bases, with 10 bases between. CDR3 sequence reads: CASSLGETGYNEQFF. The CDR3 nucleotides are TGCGCCAGCAGCTTGGGTGAGACTGGCTACAATGAGCAGTTCTTC.

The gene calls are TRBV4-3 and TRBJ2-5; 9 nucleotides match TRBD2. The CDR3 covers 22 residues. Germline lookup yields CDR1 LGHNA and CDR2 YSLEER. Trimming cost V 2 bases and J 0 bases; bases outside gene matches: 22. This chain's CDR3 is CASSQILAGTATTPMYQETQYF. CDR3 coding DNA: TGCGCCAGCAGCCAAATTCTAGCGGGGACAGCAACAACGCCCATGTACCAAGAGACCCAGTACTTC.

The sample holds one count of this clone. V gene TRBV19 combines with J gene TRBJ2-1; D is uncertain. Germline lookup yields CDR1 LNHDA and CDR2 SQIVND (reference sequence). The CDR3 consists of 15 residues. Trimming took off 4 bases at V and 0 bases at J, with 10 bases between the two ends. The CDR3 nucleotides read TGTGCCAGTAGTAGCGGTCCGTACTCCTACAATGAGCAGTTCTTC. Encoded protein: CASSSGPYSYNEQFF.

Here the CDR3 reads CASSLTRDLGGNTIYF. Here the CDR3 DNA reads TGTGCCAGCAGCTTGACTCGGGATTTAGGGGGAAACACCATATATTTT. The V call is TRBV5-6, the J call TRBJ1-3; D call uncertain. The CDR3 loop spans 16 amino acids. The germline V gene encodes CDR1 SGHDT and CDR2 YYEEEE. The ends were cut back, 1 base at V and 4 bases at J, with 15 bases in the middle.

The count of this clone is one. This chain's CDR3 is CASSPMRGTFGDEQFF. As DNA, the CDR3 is TGTGCCAGCAGCCCCATGAGGGGGACCTTCGGGGATGAGCAGTTCTTC. The chain has TRBV2 and TRBJ2-1; TRBD1 might be the D (6 bases). This CDR3 spans 16 amino acids. In germline, CDR1 is SNHLY, CDR2 FYNNEI. V lost 6 bases and J 8 bases, leaving 23 bases between the germline ends.

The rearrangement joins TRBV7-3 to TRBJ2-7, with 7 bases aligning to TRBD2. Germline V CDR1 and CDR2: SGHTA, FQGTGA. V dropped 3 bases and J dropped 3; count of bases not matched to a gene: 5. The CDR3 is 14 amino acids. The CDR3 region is CASSLQRGSYEQYF. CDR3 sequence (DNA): TGTGCCAGCAGCTTGCAGCGGGGCAGCTACGAGCAGTACTTC.

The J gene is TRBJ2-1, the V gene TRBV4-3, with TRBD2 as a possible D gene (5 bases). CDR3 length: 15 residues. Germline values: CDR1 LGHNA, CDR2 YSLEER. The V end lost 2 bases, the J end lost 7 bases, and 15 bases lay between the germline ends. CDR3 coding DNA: TGCGCCAGCAGCCAAACCCTACTAGATCAGAATGAGCAGTTCTTC. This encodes CASSQTLLDQNEQFF.

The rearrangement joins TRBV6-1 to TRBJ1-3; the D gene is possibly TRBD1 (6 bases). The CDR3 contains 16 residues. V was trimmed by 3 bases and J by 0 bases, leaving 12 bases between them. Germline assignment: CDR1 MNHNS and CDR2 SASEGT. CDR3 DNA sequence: TGTGCCAGCAGTGACGGACAGTCGAGCTCTGGAAACACCATATATTTT. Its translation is CASSDGQSSSGNTIYF.

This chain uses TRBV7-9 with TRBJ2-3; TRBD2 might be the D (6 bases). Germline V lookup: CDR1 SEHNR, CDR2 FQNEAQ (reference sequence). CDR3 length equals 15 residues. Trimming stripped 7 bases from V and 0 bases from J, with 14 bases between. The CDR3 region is CASTPPGTSTDTQYF. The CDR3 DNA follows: TGTGCCAGCACCCCCCCAGGGACTAGCACAGATACGCAGTATTTT.

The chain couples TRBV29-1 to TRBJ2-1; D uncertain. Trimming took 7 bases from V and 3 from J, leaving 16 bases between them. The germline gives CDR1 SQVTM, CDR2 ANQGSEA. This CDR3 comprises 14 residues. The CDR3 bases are TGCAGCGCCGAACTCCTCATCAACTACAATGAGCAGTTCTTC. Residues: CSAELLINYNEQFF.

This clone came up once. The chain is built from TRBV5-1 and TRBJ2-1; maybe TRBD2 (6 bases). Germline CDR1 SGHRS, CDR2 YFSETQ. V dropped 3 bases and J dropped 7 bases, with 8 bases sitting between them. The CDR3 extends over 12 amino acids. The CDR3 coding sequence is TGCGCCAGCAGCTGGAGCGGGAATGAGCAGTTCTTC. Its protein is CASSWSGNEQFF.

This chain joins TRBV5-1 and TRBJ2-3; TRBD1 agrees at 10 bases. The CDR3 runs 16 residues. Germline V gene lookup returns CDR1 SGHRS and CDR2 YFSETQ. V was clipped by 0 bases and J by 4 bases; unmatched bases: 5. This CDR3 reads CASSLGTGGVSDTQYF. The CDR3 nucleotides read TGCGCCAGCAGCTTGGGGACAGGGGGTGTTTCAGATACGCAGTATTTT.

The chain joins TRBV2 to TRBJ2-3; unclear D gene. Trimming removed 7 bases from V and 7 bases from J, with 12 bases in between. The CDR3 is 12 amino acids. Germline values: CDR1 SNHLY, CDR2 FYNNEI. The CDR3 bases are TGTGCCAGCACCGGTAGCCCGCATACGCAGTATTTT. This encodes CASTGSPHTQYF.